One and the same sample provided the 5 T cell receptor beta chains below, sequenced in a study of T-cell reconstitution after alpha-beta-depleted transplantation in children. TCRbeta library construction was performed incorporating unique molecular identifiers. TCRdb reanalysed the PCR reads using MiXCR and keeps one entry per CDR3 protein. The sample lists hundreds of thousands of distinct CDR3 sequences, about an eighth occurring once. The sample was PBMCs, mostly from graft donor cells, taken 360 days after TCRalphabeta/CD19-depleted stem cell transplant. Receptors originate from a male patient aged 10 to 17 who had a stem cell transplant for acute myeloid leukemia, so the T cells may come from the graft donor.

This chain connects TRBV15 to TRBJ2-3; no reliable D call. Trimming stripped 2 bases from V and 2 bases from J, with 11 bases between. The length of the CDR3 is 15 residues. In germline, CDR1 is LNHNV, CDR2 YYDKDF (reference sequence). CDR3 DNA sequence: TGTGCCACCAGCAGACTAATGCAGTTCACAGATACGCAGTATTTT. Translating it yields CATSRLMQFTDTQYF.

This clonotype was seen only a few times. This rearrangement joins TRBV28 to TRBJ2-3, with TRBD1 matching 7 bases. Germline V gives CDR1 MDHEN, CDR2 SYDVKM. This CDR3 spans 16 amino acids. The J segment lost 1 base and the V segment lost 6 bases, leaving 10 bases of the junction unmatched. The CDR3 protein is CASSRPTGPRTDTQYF. The CDR3 coding sequence is TGTGCCAGCAGCCGTCCGACAGGGCCTCGCACAGATACGCAGTATTTT.

This clonotype has at least ten counts. V is TRBV12-3 or TRBV12-4 and J is TRBJ1-1, with 9 bases lining up with TRBD1. CDR3 length equals 16 residues. V lost 5 bases, J lost 4 bases, and 11 bases stayed unmatched. This CDR3 is CASSLRDRALGTEAFF. The CDR3 DNA sequence: TGTGCCAGCAGTCTCCGGGACAGGGCCTTGGGCACTGAAGCTTTCTTT.

This clonotype was observed a few times. The chain has TRBV5-1 and TRBJ2-7, with 11 bases matching TRBD2. This CDR3 is built from 11 residues. Trimming at V came to 6 bases and at J to 10 bases, leaving 3 bases not matched to a gene. CDR1 is SGHRS and CDR2 is YFSETQ in the germline V gene. The CDR3 sequence is CASTLAGVQYF. The CDR3 region has the DNA TGCGCCAGCACACTAGCGGGAGTACAGTACTTC.

This clonotype was detected a few times. This chain uses TRBV15 with TRBJ2-3; no reliable D call. Germline V gene data show CDR1 as LNHNV and CDR2 as YYDKDF (reference sequence). This CDR3 has 12 amino acids. V was cut by 5 bases and J by 2 bases, with 5 bases left in between. Here the CDR3 reads CATSSYTDTQYF. The CDR3 DNA is TGTGCCACCAGCTCGTACACAGATACGCAGTATTTT. Together with reference TRBV15 and TRBJ2-3, the CDR3 gives the full variable domain: DAMVIQNPRYQVTQFGKPVTLSCSQTLNHNVMYWYQQKSSQAPKLLFHYYDKDFNNEADTPDNFQSRRPNTSFCFLDIRSPGLGDTAMYLCATSSYTDTQYFGPGTRLTVL.